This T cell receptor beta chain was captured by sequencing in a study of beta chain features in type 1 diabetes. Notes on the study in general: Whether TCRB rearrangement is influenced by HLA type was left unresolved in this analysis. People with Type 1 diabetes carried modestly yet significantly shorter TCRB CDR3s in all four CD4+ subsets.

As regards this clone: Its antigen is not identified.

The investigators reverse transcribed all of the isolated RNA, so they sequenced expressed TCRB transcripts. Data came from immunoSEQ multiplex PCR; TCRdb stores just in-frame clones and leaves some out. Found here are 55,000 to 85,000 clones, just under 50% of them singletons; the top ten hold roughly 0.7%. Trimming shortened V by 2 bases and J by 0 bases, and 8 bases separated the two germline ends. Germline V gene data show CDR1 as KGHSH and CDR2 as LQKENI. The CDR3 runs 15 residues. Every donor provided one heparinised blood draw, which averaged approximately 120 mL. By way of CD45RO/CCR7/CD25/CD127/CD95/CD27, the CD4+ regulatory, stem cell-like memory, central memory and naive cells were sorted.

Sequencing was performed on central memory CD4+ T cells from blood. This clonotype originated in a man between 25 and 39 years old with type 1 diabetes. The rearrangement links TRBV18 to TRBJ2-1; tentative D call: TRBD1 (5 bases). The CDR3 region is CASSPDRSSYNEQFF. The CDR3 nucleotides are TGTGCCAGCTCACCAGACAGAAGCTCCTACAATGAGCAGTTCTTC.